This T cell receptor beta chain stems from a study of graft-versus-host responses after intestinal transplantation (dated by TCRdb to the early 2020s). Notes on the research overall: Recipients received multivisceral, liver-intestinal, or isolated intestinal transplants. A peak of at least 4% donor T cells among recipient peripheral blood mononuclear cells was the definition used for donor T cell macrochimerism. Alloreactive clones were identified by sequencing pre-transplant mixed lymphocyte reaction products and comparing these products with unstimulated pre-transplant donor and recipient T cells. The cohort enrolled about 23 intestinal transplant recipients, one of whom was a retransplant, and 3 patients without pretransplant specimens were excluded. Rather than going through the commercial service, samples from a few later patients were sequenced in-house on an Illumina MiSeq and processed with MiXCR. After intestinal transplantation, graft-versus-host and host-versus-graft alloreactive T cell clones in the graft, circulation and bone marrow were tracked using bulk TCR-beta CDR3 sequencing. Every recipient was given anti-thymocyte globulin induction, then maintenance tacrolimus and steroids for approximately 3 years.

Intraepithelial and lamina propria lymphocytes were isolated from graft specimens using dithiothreitol, EDTA incubations and collagenase D digestion. Bulk TCR-beta sequencing was performed on serial intestinal graft biopsy specimens collected as late as 600 days after transplant. Findings and caveats that apply to the study as a whole: GvH clones were found in recipient bone marrow, and some of the GvH clones appeared earlier in ileal mucosa or blood, which is consistent with an intestinal mucosal origin. In patients with donor T cell macrochimerism, the allografts had high GvH to HvG T cell clonal ratios. Early after transplant, peak levels of circulating GvH clones were found to be associated with declines in HvG clones. The relatively low number and heterogeneity of intestinal transplant patients limited the conclusions.

As encoded in the germline V gene, CDR1 is SGDLS while CDR2 is YYNGEE. The CDR3 spans 13 residues, from the cysteine through the phenylalanine. The retained sequence is limited to the CDR3, 39 bases, with the frame set at the first base. Trimming removed 3 bases from V and 0 bases from J, leaving 7 bases between the germline ends. Only a few counts were recorded for this clone. This clone's antigen is unknown. Per-base quality was not reported, and no clone a single base away is much larger than it. Preparation of the library involved the immunoSEQ multiplex PCR assay. Adaptive Biotechnologies carried out high-throughput TCR-beta CDR3 sequencing of genomic DNA for most patients. The original pipeline was this. TCR sequencing data were retrieved from Adaptive's ImmunoSEQ software for some 17 patients, whereas three other patients were processed with MiXCR and VDJtools. CDR3 nucleotide sequences shared between donor and recipient were removed because their origin could not be assigned. To be classed as alloreactive, a clone needed at least 2-fold expansion over unstimulated cells and a minimum CFSE-low frequency of 0.002% (template counts) or 0.001% (read counts). Mappable clones were those detected in sequenced pre-transplant spleen, lymph node, or MLR CFSE-low populations of the donor or recipient. Cumulative frequency of alloreactive clones was calculated as a percentage of all sequences weighted by copy number. Not all clones reach the TCRdb copy of this immuneACCESS table, which keeps in-frame sequences only. Checked studies attribute under half of the gap to unresolved V genes and leave the rest unexplained. The V and J calls and clone size are taken from that table; D and trimming were inferred from the DNA. The sample yields about 29,000 clones; around 83% were counted once. The ten largest account for 2.5% to 3.5% of the sample.

Sequencing was performed on ileum tissue, taken 98 days after intestinal transplantation. The chain links TRBV9 with TRBJ2-7; no D gene is confidently identified. This clonotype was sampled from a human patient who received an intestinal transplant, so some T cells may come from the graft donor. The CDR3 corresponds to CASSGGSSYEQYF. The DNA sequence reads TGTGCCAGCAGCGGGGGTAGCTCCTACGAGCAGTACTTC.